Described below is a single T cell receptor beta chain sequence and its context. Its antigen is unidentified. The protocol was immunoSEQ multiplex PCR, while the TCRdb copy is restricted to in-frame clones and leaves out a portion. This sample has 65,000 to 85,000 clones, with around nine tenths found just once. This sample was included in a study of cytotoxic CD8 clonotypes in ibrutinib-treated CLL. About the research overall: Some 25 partial and 2 complete responses; at median approximately 68 months, around 15 remitted, around 12 progressed. Study-wide points: Clonality was higher at baseline than in age-matched healthy donors and tracked circulating CD8+ T-cell counts.

Germline assignment: CDR1 SGHKS and CDR2 YYEKEE (reference sequence). The V end lost 1 base, the J end lost 1 base, and 8 bases lay between the germline ends. CDR3 length: 14 residues. Sequenced here: PBMCs, sampled after 12 months of ibrutinib treatment. The V and J genes are TRBV5-5 and TRBJ1-1; D is possibly TRBD1 (5 bases). The source is a human donor with chronic lymphocytic leukemia. This chain's CDR3 is CASSLKGQNTEAFF. The CDR3 DNA reads TGTGCCAGCAGCTTGAAAGGACAGAACACTGAAGCTTTCTTT.